This T cell receptor (beta chain) was sequenced in a study of control samples from healthy donors and cancer patients. Germline CDR1 SGHRS, CDR2 YFSETQ. V was shortened by 2 bases and J by 5 bases, with 7 bases between the two germline ends. CDR3 size: 12 residues. This table comes from immunoSEQ multiplex PCR, and its TCRdb copy is limited to in-frame clones, with some not included. The sample has 60,000 to 75,000 clones, 75% to 85% seen once. The V and J genes are TRBV5-1 and TRBJ2-5; D is unclear. This sequence originates from a man in his 60s in good health. The sample taken for sequencing was blood. CDR3 bases: TGCGCCAGCAGCTTCGGTAGGGAGACCCAGTACTTC. Translated: CASSFGRETQYF.